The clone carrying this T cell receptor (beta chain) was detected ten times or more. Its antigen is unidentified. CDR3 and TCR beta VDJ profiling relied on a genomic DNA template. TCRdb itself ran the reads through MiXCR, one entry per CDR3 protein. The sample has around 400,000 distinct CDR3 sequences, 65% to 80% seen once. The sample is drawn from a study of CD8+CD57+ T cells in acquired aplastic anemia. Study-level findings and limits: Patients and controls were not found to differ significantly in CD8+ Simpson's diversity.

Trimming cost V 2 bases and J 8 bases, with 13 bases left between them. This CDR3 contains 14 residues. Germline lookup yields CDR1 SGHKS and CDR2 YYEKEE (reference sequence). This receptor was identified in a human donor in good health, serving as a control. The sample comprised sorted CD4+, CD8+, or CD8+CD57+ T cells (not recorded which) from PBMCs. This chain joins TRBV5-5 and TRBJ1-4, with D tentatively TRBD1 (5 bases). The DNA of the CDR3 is TGTGCCAGCAGCTTTTCCGGGACTCGGGAAAAACTGTTTTTT. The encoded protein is CASSFSGTREKLFF.